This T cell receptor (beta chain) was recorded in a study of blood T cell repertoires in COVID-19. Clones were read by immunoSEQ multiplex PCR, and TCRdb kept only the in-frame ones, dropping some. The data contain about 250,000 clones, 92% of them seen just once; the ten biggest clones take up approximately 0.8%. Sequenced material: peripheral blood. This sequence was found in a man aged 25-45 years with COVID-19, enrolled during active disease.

The CDR3 DNA sequence: TGTGCCAGCAGCTTAGAAGGGACAGTAACAGATACGCAGTATTTT. Amino acid sequence: CASSLEGTVTDTQYF. This chain joins TRBV11-3 and TRBJ2-3, with 7 bases identical to TRBD1. Per germline, CDR1 SGHNT and CDR2 YENEEA. The CDR3 spans 15 residues. V dropped 0 bases and J dropped 3; count of bases not matched to a gene: 3.